This TCR beta chain appears in the sequencing data of a study of cytomegalovirus exposure and HLA in healthy donors. This CDR3 has 13 amino acids. Germline V CDR1 and CDR2: SQVTM, ANQGSEA. The V segment lost 3 bases and the J segment 2 bases; nucleotides outside the gene matches: 1. PCR involved 60 Vbeta and 13 Jbeta primers. Clones were sequenced by immunoSEQ multiplex PCR, and TCRdb holds only the in-frame ones, with some missing. The sample includes 100,000 to 150,000 clones, under 80% of them seen just once. Of note for this clone: Antigen specificity is unknown.

Among the donors, all were healthy bone marrow donors. Regarding the study as a whole: CMV antigen specificity was confirmed in vitro for a few CMV-associated chains. There were several of the most significant clusters that appeared linked to common viral pathogens in a later analysis.

The receptor was derived from a man in his sixties in good health and CMV-seropositive. Sequencing was done on a sample of PBMCs. V usage is TRBV29-1 and J usage is TRBJ1-3; TRBD1 matches at 7 bases. The DNA for the CDR3 is TGCAGCGTTGACAGGGGGGCTGGAAACACCATATATTTT. Translating gives CSVDRGAGNTIYF.